These T cell receptor beta chains were read from a single sample in a study of T cells after yellow fever vaccination. TCRdb re-analysed the 5' RACE reads in MiXCR, keeping a single row per CDR3 protein. The table lists 300,000 or so distinct CDR3 sequences, roughly 13% of them singletons. The sequencing here drew on CD4+ T cells sorted from PBMCs, taken 45 days after the yellow fever booster vaccination. The receptor set was obtained from a young man who received the YFV17D yellow fever vaccine. CDR3s include the opening cysteine and the closing phenylalanine or tryptophan. Each record gives: D gene, J gene, V gene, clone size, CDR3 protein, CDR3 DNA. A D gene is named only where the DNA matches it firmly. Some rows have no size entry. The others give once, few or many, or a class for an expanded clone.

D: TRBD1; J: TRBJ2-7; V: TRBV5-1; size: NA; CDR3: CASSSRTGQIEQYF; DNA: TGCGCCAGCAGCTCAAGGACAGGGCAGATCGAGCAGTACTTC
D: TRBD2; J: TRBJ2-1; V: TRBV29-1; size: NA; CDR3: CSVGPSGNNEQFF; DNA: TGCAGCGTTGGTCCTAGCGGGAACAATGAGCAGTTCTTC
D: TRBD1; J: TRBJ2-5; V: TRBV20-1; size: few; CDR3: CSAKTGGFETQYF; DNA: TGCAGTGCCAAGACAGGGGGCTTTGAGACCCAGTACTTC
D: NA; J: TRBJ2-3; V: TRBV25-1; size: NA; CDR3: CASSGRGVGGTQYF; DNA: TGTGCCAGCAGTGGACGAGGAGTGGGAGGAACGCAGTATTTT
D: TRBD2; J: TRBJ2-4; V: TRBV11-2; size: many; CDR3: CASSLGHRASGVKNIQYF; DNA: TGTGCCAGCAGCTTAGGTCATCGGGCTAGCGGGGTCAAAAACATTCAGTACTTC
D: NA; J: TRBJ1-2; V: TRBV28; size: few; CDR3: CASSFITVGGYTF; DNA: TGTGCCAGCAGTTTCATCACAGTTGGCGGCTACACCTTC
D: TRBD2; J: TRBJ2-1; V: TRBV7-9; size: few; CDR3: CASSLFTSGLSYNEQFF; DNA: TGTGCCAGCAGCTTATTTACTAGCGGCCTCTCCTACAATGAGCAGTTCTTC
D: NA; J: TRBJ1-1; V: TRBV12-3/TRBV12-4; size: few; CDR3: CASRPESRQGRNTEAFF; DNA: TGTGCCAGCAGGCCGGAATCGAGGCAGGGAAGAAACACTGAAGCTTTCTTT
D: NA; J: TRBJ1-5; V: TRBV5-1; size: NA; CDR3: CASSPSEGNQPQHF; DNA: TGCGCCAGCAGCCCGAGTGAAGGCAATCAGCCCCAGCATTTT
D: NA; J: TRBJ2-5; V: TRBV6-2/TRBV6-3; size: NA; CDR3: CASSYYAGEKTQYF; DNA: TGTGCCAGCAGTTATTATGCAGGGGAGAAGACCCAGTACTTC
D: NA; J: TRBJ2-1; V: TRBV7-2; size: NA; CDR3: CASSRTRNNEQFF; DNA: TGTGCCAGCAGCAGGACACGAAACAATGAGCAGTTCTTC
D: NA; J: TRBJ2-3; V: TRBV18; size: few; CDR3: CASRTDTDTQYF; DNA: TGTGCCAGCCGTACGGACACAGATACGCAGTATTTT
D: NA; J: TRBJ2-1; V: TRBV7-2; size: NA; CDR3: CASSLMNQERFF; DNA: TGTGCCAGCAGCTTAATGAATCAGGAAAGGTTCTTC
D: TRBD2; J: TRBJ2-1; V: TRBV15; size: NA; CDR3: CATNSGRAVGLNEQFF; DNA: TGTGCCACCAATAGCGGGAGGGCCGTAGGTCTGAATGAGCAGTTCTTC
D: TRBD1; J: TRBJ2-2; V: TRBV7-9; size: NA; CDR3: CASRLDRAGELFF; DNA: TGTGCCAGCAGACTTGACAGGGCCGGGGAGCTGTTTTTT
D: NA; J: TRBJ2-2; V: TRBV5-6; size: many; CDR3: CASSVRHRAGTGELFF; DNA: TGTGCCAGCAGCGTCCGCCACAGGGCAGGCACCGGGGAGCTGTTTTTT
D: NA; J: TRBJ2-5; V: TRBV29-1; size: few; CDR3: CSVAPGTETQYF; DNA: TGCAGCGTTGCCCCCGGGACGGAGACCCAGTACTTC
D: NA; J: TRBJ2-3; V: TRBV19; size: NA; CDR3: CASSLARSATDTQYF; DNA: TGTGCCAGTAGTCTGGCCAGAAGTGCCACAGATACGCAGTATTTT
D: NA; J: TRBJ2-7; V: TRBV6-5; size: NA; CDR3: CASRAGAREQYF; DNA: TGTGCCAGCAGGGCAGGGGCCCGGGAGCAGTACTTC
D: NA; J: TRBJ1-2; V: TRBV5-6; size: NA; CDR3: CASSLQESGYTF; DNA: TGTGCCAGCAGCCTCCAGGAGTCTGGCTACACCTTC
D: NA; J: TRBJ2-1; V: TRBV2; size: few; CDR3: CASSVTFEQFF; DNA: TGTGCCAGCAGTGTTACGTTTGAGCAGTTCTTC
D: TRBD1; J: TRBJ2-2; V: TRBV7-2; size: few; CDR3: CASSLAGTGGSGELFF; DNA: TGTGCCAGCAGCTTAGCAGGGACAGGGGGGTCCGGGGAGCTGTTTTTT